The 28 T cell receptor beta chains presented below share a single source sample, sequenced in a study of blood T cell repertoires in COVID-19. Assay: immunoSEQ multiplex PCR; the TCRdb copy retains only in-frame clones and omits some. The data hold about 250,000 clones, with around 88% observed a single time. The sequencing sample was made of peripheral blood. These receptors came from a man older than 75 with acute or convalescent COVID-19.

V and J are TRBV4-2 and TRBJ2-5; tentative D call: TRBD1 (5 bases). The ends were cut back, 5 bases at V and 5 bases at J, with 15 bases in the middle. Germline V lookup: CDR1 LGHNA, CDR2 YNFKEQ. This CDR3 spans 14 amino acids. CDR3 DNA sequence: TGTGCCAGCAGCATCCGGTGGGGCGGCGAGACCCAGTACTTC. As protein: CASSIRWGGETQYF.

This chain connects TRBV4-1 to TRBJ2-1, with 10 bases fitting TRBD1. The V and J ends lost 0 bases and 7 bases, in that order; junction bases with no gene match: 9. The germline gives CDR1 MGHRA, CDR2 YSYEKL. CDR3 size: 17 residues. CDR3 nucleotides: TGCGCCAGCAGCCAAGATTGGGGGACAGGGGCTAGAAATGAGCAGTTCTTC. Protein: CASSQDWGTGARNEQFF.

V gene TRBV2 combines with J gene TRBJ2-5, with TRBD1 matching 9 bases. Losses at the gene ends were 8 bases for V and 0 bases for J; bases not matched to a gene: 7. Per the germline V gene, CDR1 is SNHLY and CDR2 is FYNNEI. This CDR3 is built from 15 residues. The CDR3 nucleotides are TGTGCCAGCTTGGCTGACAGGGGGTACCAAGAGACCCAGTACTTC. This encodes CASLADRGYQETQYF. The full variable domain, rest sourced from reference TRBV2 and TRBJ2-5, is EPEVTQTPSHQVTQMGQEVILRCVPISNHLYFYWYRQILGQKVEFLVSFYNNEISEKSEIFDDQFSVERPDGSNFTLKIRSTKLEDSAMYFCASLADRGYQETQYFGPGTRLLVL.

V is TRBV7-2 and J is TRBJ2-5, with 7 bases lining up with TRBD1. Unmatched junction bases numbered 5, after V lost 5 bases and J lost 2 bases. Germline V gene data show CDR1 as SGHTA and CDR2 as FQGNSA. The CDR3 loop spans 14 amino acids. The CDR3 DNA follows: TGTGCCAGCAGCCCGGGACAGCTGCAAGAGACCCAGTACTTC. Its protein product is CASSPGQLQETQYF.

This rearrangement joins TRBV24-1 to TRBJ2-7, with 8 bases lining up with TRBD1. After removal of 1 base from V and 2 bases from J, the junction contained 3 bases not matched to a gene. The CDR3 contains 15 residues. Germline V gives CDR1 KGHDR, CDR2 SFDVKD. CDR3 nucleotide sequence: TGTGCCACCAGTGATTTTTCGACAGGGGCCTACGAGCAGTACTTC. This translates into CATSDFSTGAYEQYF.

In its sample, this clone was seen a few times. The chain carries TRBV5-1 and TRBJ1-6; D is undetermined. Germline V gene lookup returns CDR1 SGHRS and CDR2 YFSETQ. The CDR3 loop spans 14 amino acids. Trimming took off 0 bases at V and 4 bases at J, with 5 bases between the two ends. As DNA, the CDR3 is TGCGCCAGCAGCTTGGGAGGGTATAATTCACCCCTCCACTTT. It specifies CASSLGGYNSPLHF.

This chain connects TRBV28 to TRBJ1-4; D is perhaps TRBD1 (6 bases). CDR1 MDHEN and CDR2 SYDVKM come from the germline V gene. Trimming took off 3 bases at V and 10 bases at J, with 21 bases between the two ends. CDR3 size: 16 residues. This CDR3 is CASSLGPQGKYGKLFF. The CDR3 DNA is TGTGCCAGCAGTTTGGGACCCCAGGGGAAGTATGGAAAACTGTTTTTT.

The CDR3 reads CASMEQGARGYGYTF. The CDR3 bases are TGTGCCAGTATGGAACAGGGGGCGAGGGGCTATGGCTACACCTTC. The rearrangement joins TRBV19 to TRBJ1-2; 9 nucleotides match TRBD1. The junction had 10 bases not matched to a gene; V was cut back by 7 bases and J by 4 bases. This CDR3 spans 15 amino acids. Per the germline V gene, CDR1 is LNHDA and CDR2 is SQIVND (reference sequence).

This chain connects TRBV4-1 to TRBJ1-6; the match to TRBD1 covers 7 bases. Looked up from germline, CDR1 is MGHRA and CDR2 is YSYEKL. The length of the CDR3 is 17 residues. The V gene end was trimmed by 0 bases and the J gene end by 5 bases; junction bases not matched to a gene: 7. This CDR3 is CASSQEGRGYDNSPLHF. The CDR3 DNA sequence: TGCGCCAGCAGCCAAGAAGGCAGGGGGTATGATAATTCACCCCTCCACTTT.

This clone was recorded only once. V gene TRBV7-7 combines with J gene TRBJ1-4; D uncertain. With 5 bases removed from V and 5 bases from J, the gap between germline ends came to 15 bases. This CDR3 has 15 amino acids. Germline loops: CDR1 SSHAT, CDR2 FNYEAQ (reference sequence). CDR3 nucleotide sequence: TGTGCCAGCAGCCTAGGTTCTGGCGGGAATGAAAAACTGTTTTTT. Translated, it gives CASSLGSGGNEKLFF.

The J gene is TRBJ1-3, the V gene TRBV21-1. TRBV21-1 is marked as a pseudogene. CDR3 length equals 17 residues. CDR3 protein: CASSRPRVYLSGNTIYF. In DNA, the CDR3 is TGTGCCAGCAGCCGCCCCCGAGTGTACCTCTCTGGAAACACCATATATTTT.

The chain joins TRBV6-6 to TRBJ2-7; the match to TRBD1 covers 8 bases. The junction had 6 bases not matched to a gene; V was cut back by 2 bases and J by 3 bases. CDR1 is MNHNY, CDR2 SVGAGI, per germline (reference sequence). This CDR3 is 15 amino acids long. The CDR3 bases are TGTGCCAGCAGTTACCCCCGGACAGGGAACTACGAGCAGTACTTC. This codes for CASSYPRTGNYEQYF.

The CDR3 bases are TGCGCCAGCAGCTTGGGGGGGCTAGCGGCTGGACAAGAGACCCAGTACTTC. It codes for CASSLGGLAAGQETQYF. The chain couples TRBV5-1 to TRBJ2-5, with D possibly matching TRBD2 (7 bases). Trimming left V 0 bases short and J 2 bases short, with 17 bases between. Germline V CDR1 and CDR2: SGHRS, YFSETQ. This CDR3 is built from 17 residues.

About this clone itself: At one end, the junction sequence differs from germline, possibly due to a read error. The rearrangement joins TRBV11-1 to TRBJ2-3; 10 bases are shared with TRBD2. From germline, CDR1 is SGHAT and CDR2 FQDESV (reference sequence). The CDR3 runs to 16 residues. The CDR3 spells CASTLLAGGTTDTQYF. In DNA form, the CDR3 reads TGTGCCAGCACCTTATTAGCGGGAGGCACCACAGATACGCAGTATTTT.

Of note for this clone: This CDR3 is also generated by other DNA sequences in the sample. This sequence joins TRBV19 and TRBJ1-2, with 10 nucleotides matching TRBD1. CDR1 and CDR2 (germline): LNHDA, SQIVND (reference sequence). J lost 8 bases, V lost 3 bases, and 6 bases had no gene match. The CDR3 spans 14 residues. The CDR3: CASSIPGTGEGYTF. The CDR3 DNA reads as TGTGCCAGTAGTATTCCCGGGACAGGGGAAGGCTACACCTTC.

CDR3 in amino acids: CASSATGDTQYF. The CDR3 DNA follows: TGTGCCAGCAGTGCGACCGGGGATACGCAGTATTTT. The genes are TRBV2 and TRBJ2-3, with D unresolved. The CDR3 has 12 amino acids. CDR1 is SNHLY and CDR2 is FYNNEI in the germline V gene. With 4 bases removed from V and 6 bases from J, the gap between germline ends came to 8 bases.

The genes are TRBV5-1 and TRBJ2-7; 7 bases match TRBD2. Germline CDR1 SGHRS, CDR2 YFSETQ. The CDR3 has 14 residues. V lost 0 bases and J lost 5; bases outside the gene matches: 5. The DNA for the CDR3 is TGCGCCAGCAGCTTGGAGAGCGGGATCGACGAGCAGTACTTC. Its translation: CASSLESGIDEQYF.

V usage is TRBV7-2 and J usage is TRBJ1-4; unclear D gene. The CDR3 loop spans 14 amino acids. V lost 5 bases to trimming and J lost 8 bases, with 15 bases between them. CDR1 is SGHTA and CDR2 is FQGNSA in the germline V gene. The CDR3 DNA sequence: TGTGCCAGCAGCATAAGGGCCTCGGGGGAAAAACTGTTTTTT. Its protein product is CASSIRASGEKLFF.

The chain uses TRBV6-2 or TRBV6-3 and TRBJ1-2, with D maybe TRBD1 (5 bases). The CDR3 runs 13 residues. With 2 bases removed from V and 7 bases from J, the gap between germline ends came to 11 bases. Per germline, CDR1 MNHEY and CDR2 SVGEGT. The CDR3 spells CASSYLQGGGYTF. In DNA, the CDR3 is TGTGCCAGCAGTTACCTGCAGGGCGGTGGCTACACCTTC.

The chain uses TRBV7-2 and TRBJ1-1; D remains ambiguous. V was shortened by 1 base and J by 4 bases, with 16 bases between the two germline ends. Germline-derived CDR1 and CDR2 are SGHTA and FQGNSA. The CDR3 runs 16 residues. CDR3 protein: CASSLGRSGVSTEAFF. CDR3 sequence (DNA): TGTGCCAGCAGCTTAGGTCGGTCCGGAGTGAGCACTGAAGCTTTCTTT. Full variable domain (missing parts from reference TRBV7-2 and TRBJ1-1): GAGVSQSPSNKVTEKGKDVELRCDPISGHTALYWYRQSLGQGLEFLIYFQGNSAPDKSGLPSDRFSAERTGGSVSTLTIQRTQQEDSAVYLCASSLGRSGVSTEAFFGQGTRLTVV.

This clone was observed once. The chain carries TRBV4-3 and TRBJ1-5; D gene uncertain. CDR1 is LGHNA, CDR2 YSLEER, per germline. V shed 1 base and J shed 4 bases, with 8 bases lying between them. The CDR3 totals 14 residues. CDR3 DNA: TGCGCCAGCAGCCAAGTGAGCGGGAATCAGCCCCAGCATTTT. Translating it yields CASSQVSGNQPQHF.

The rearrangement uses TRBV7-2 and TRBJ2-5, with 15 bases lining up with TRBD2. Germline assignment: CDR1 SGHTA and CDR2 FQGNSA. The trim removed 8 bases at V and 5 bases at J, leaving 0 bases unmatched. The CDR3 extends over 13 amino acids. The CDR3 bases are TGTGCCAGCGGACTAGCGGGAGGGGAGACCCAGTACTTC. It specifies CASGLAGGETQYF. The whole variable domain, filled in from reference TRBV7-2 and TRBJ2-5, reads GAGVSQSPSNKVTEKGKDVELRCDPISGHTALYWYRQSLGQGLEFLIYFQGNSAPDKSGLPSDRFSAERTGGSVSTLTIQRTQQEDSAVYLCASGLAGGETQYFGPGTRLLVL.

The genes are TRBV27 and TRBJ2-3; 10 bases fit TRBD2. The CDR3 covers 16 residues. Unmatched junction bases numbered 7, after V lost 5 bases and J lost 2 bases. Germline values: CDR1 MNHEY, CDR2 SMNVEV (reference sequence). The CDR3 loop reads CASSPQLAGFTDTQYF. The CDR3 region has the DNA TGTGCCAGCAGTCCCCAACTAGCGGGATTCACAGATACGCAGTATTTT.

The chain's CDR3 is CASSQGTSGGSSDTQYF. CDR3 bases: TGTGCCAGCAGCCAAGGGACTAGCGGGGGGTCATCAGATACGCAGTATTTT. This chain connects TRBV4-2 to TRBJ2-3, with TRBD2 matching 14 bases. CDR1 is LGHNA and CDR2 is YNFKEQ in the germline V gene. V lost 1 base, J lost 4 bases, and 4 bases stayed unmatched. CDR3 length equals 17 residues.

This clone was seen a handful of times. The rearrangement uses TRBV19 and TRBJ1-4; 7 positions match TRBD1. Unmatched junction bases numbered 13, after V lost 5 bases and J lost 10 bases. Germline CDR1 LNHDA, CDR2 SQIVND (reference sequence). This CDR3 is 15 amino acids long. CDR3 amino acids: CASSPTPGGGGKLFF. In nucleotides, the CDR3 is TGTGCCAGTAGTCCTACCCCAGGGGGAGGTGGAAAACTGTTTTTT. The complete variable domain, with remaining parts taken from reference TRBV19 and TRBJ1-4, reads DGGITQSPKYLFRKEGQNVTLSCEQNLNHDAMYWYRQDPGQGLRLIYYSQIVNDFQKGDIAEGYSVSREKKESFPLTVTSAQKNPTAFYLCASSPTPGGGGKLFFGSGTQLSVL.

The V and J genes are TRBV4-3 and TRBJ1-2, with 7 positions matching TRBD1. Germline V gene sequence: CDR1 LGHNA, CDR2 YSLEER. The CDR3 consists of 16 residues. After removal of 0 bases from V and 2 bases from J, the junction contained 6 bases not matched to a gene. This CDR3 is CASSQDQQGINYGYTF. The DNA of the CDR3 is TGCGCCAGCAGCCAAGATCAACAGGGGATAAACTATGGCTACACCTTC.

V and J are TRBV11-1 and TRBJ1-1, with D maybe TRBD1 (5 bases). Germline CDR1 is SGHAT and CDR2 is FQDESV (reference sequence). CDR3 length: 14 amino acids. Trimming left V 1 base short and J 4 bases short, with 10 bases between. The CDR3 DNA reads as TGTGCCAGCAGCTTAGTTCCCAGGGTCACTGAAGCTTTCTTT. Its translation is CASSLVPRVTEAFF.

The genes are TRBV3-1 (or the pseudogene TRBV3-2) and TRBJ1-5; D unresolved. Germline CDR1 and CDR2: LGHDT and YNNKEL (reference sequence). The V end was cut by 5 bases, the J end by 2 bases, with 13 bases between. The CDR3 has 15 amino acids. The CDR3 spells CASSGGWNGNQPQHF. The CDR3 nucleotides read TGTGCCAGCAGCGGCGGGTGGAACGGCAATCAGCCCCAGCATTTT.